A single T cell receptor beta chain is shown here with its context. Its antigen is unknown. A single record per CDR3 protein comes from TCRdb applying MiXCR to the RT-PCR reads. Among 450,000 to 550,000 distinct CDR3 sequences listed, over 25% were seen once. The sample comes from a study of response to subunit inactivated influenza vaccine. Study-wide findings and caveats: Authors suggested that a seasonal influenza vaccination recruits few new T cells each time.

Per the germline V gene, CDR1 is SGHRS and CDR2 is YFSETQ. The CDR3 covers 15 residues. The ends were cut back, 5 bases at V and 0 bases at J, with 12 bases in the middle. This chain uses TRBV5-1 with TRBJ2-1; no definite D call. This sequence was found in a man between 45 and 60 years old who received an inactivated influenza vaccine. This specimen consisted of CD4+ T cells sorted from PBMCs, obtained more than 4 days after vaccination. The chain's CDR3 is CASSPIPFSYNEQFF. CDR3 in DNA: TGCGCCAGCAGTCCGATCCCCTTCTCCTACAATGAGCAGTTCTTC.